Presented here are 18 T cell receptor beta chains from one specimen sequenced in a study of blood T cell repertoires in COVID-19. This table comes from immunoSEQ multiplex PCR, and its TCRdb copy is limited to in-frame clones, with some not included. The sample shows 300,000 to 350,000 clones, 65% to 85% of them seen only once. The sequenced sample consisted of peripheral blood. These receptors were obtained from a man under 40 with active or convalescent COVID-19.

The J gene is TRBJ1-4, the V gene TRBV30, with 7 nucleotides matching TRBD1. This CDR3 contains 14 residues. Unmatched junction bases numbered 9, after V lost 4 bases and J lost 7 bases. Germline loops: CDR1 GTSNPN, CDR2 SVGIG (reference sequence). The DNA for the CDR3 is TGTGCCTGGAATGGACAGGAAAGGGGTGAAAAACTGTTTTTT. This translates into CAWNGQERGEKLFF. Full variable domain (remainder filled in from reference TRBV30 and TRBJ1-4): SQTIHQWPATLVQPVGSPLSLECTVEGTSNPNLYWYRQAAGRGLQLLFYSVGIGQISSEVPQNLSASRPQDRQFILSSKKLLLSDSGFYLCAWNGQERGEKLFFGSGTQLSVL.

The rearrangement joins TRBV24-1 to TRBJ2-7; 8 bases map to TRBD1. Germline V gene sequence: CDR1 KGHDR, CDR2 SFDVKD. This CDR3 spans 14 amino acids. V shed 4 bases and J 3 bases; nucleotides not matched to a gene: 4. CDR3 coding DNA: TGTGCCACCAGTGACGCCGGGACAGGCTACGAGCAGTACTTC. Protein product: CATSDAGTGYEQYF.

This chain links TRBV28 with TRBJ1-2; 8 bases align to TRBD1. Unmatched junction bases numbered 8, after V lost 5 bases and J lost 3 bases. This CDR3 is built from 15 residues. Germline loops: CDR1 MDHEN, CDR2 SYDVKM. Here the CDR3 DNA reads TGTGCCAGCAGTCCCCCCCAGGGGGCTTACTATGGCTACACCTTC. Translated, it gives CASSPPQGAYYGYTF.

This chain joins TRBV3-1 (or the pseudogene TRBV3-2) and TRBJ2-7; D is possibly TRBD1 (5 bases). The ends were cut back, 0 bases at V and 7 bases at J, with 19 bases in the middle. The CDR3 extends over 16 amino acids. Germline V gene data show CDR1 as LGHDT and CDR2 as YNNKEL (reference sequence). The CDR3 DNA is TGTGCCAGCAGCCAAGAACCGCGACAGTCTACTTGGGAGCAGTACTTC. This encodes CASSQEPRQSTWEQYF.

V usage is TRBV2 and J usage is TRBJ2-3; the match to TRBD2 covers 13 bases. With V trimmed by 8 bases and J by 4 bases, 9 bases remained unmatched. This CDR3 region has 16 residues. Germline V gives CDR1 SNHLY, CDR2 FYNNEI. CDR3 residues: CASFGLAGEKADTQYF. The CDR3 DNA reads as TGTGCCAGCTTTGGACTAGCGGGGGAGAAAGCAGATACGCAGTATTTT.

The chain couples TRBV2 to TRBJ2-1; possibly TRBD1 for D (5 bases). Trimming stripped 1 base from V and 7 bases from J, with 20 bases between. Germline CDR1 is SNHLY and CDR2 is FYNNEI. The CDR3 spans 17 residues. CDR3 residues: CASSEGVVGAQGNEQFF. CDR3 nucleotide sequence: TGTGCCAGCAGTGAAGGGGTGGTAGGGGCGCAGGGTAATGAGCAGTTCTTC.

This clone was detected only a few times. The chain uses TRBV5-4 and TRBJ2-1; 9 nucleotides match TRBD2. This CDR3 spans 13 amino acids. Germline V gene lookup returns CDR1 SGHNT and CDR2 YYREEE (reference sequence). Trimming took 10 bases from V and 0 from J; bases not matched to a gene: 2. The CDR3 coding sequence is TGTGCCGGTAGCGGGGGCTCCTACAATGAGCAGTTCTTC. Protein: CAGSGGSYNEQFF.

The genes are TRBV18 and TRBJ2-1, with 10 positions matching TRBD1. The CDR3 runs 16 residues. CDR1 is KGHSH, CDR2 LQKENI, per germline. Trimming removed 3 bases from V and 3 bases from J; junction bases left unmatched: 5. CDR3 protein: CASSPGWTGGYNEQFF. In DNA form, the CDR3 reads TGTGCCAGCTCACCTGGCTGGACAGGGGGCTACAATGAGCAGTTCTTC. The full variable domain, its missing parts supplied by reference TRBV18 and TRBJ2-1, is NAGVMQNPRHLVRRRGQEARLRCSPMKGHSHVYWYRQLPEEGLKFMVYLQKENIIDESGMPKERFSAEFPKEGPSILRIQQVVRGDSAAYFCASSPGWTGGYNEQFFGPGTRLTVL.

The chain is built from TRBV28 and TRBJ2-7, with a tentative D call TRBD2 (6 bases). Trimming removed 6 bases from V and 2 bases from J, with 14 bases in between. The CDR3 consists of 14 residues. In germline, CDR1 is MDHEN, CDR2 SYDVKM. CDR3 nucleotide sequence: TGTGCCAGCAGCGGGGGTCTAGACGCCTACGAGCAGTACTTC. Translated: CASSGGLDAYEQYF.

The chain couples TRBV4-3 to TRBJ1-2; 8 bases fit TRBD1. This CDR3 has 16 amino acids. Trimming cost V 0 bases and J 4 bases; bases outside gene matches: 7. In germline, CDR1 is LGHNA, CDR2 YSLEER. CDR3 region: CASSQDWGQEIYGYTF. CDR3 bases: TGCGCCAGCAGCCAAGACTGGGGACAGGAGATCTATGGCTACACCTTC.

The genes are TRBV13 and TRBJ1-3; a possible D gene is TRBD1 (5 bases). Germline loops: CDR1 PRHDT, CDR2 FYEKMQ (reference sequence). The V and J ends lost 5 bases and 2 bases respectively, with 13 bases between them. The CDR3 loop spans 15 amino acids. The CDR3 DNA reads as TGTGCCAGCAGCCCACCAGGCAGGGCTGGAAACACCATATATTTT. This sequence encodes CASSPPGRAGNTIYF.

V gene TRBV11-3 combines with J gene TRBJ1-1; D is uncertain. Trimming removed 1 base at V and 0 bases at J, with 6 bases between. The germline V gene has CDR1 SGHNT and CDR2 YENEEA. The CDR3 totals 14 residues. This chain's CDR3 is CASSLASVNTEAFF. The CDR3, as DNA: TGTGCCAGCAGCTTAGCATCGGTGAACACTGAAGCTTTCTTT.

V is TRBV9 and J is TRBJ1-2, with D possibly TRBD1 on 5 matching bases. The V gene's germline CDR1 is SGDLS and CDR2 YYNGEE. The CDR3 length is 13 residues. Trimming took off 1 base at V and 6 bases at J, with 10 bases between the two ends. The CDR3 coding sequence is TGTGCCAGCAGCGTACAGGGAGGGGATGGCTACACCTTC. As protein: CASSVQGGDGYTF.

The gene calls are TRBV7-3 and TRBJ2-5; 10 bases align to TRBD2. The CDR3 extends over 15 amino acids. The V gene's germline CDR1 is SGHTA and CDR2 FQGTGA. J gave up 5 bases and V 4 bases, and 7 bases lay outside the gene matches. The CDR3 sequence is CASSSSSGGGETQYF. The CDR3 DNA reads TGTGCCAGCAGCTCTTCTAGCGGGGGCGGGGAGACCCAGTACTTC.

The gene calls are TRBV28 and TRBJ2-3; D unclear. The CDR3 covers 14 residues. Germline CDR1 is MDHEN and CDR2 is SYDVKM. V was trimmed by 3 bases and J by 4 bases, leaving 11 bases between them. The CDR3 nucleotides read TGTGCCAGCAGTTTTTCTGGAGCACCAGATACGCAGTATTTT. Its translation: CASSFSGAPDTQYF.

The V gene is TRBV30, the J gene TRBJ2-7; TRBD2 is a possible D gene (6 bases). Germline CDR1 GTSNPN, CDR2 SVGIG (reference sequence). The CDR3 loop spans 13 amino acids. The V gene lost 0 bases and the J gene lost 7 bases, with 13 bases spanning the gap. This CDR3 is CAWSVGGVGEQYF. The CDR3 DNA sequence: TGTGCCTGGAGTGTAGGAGGGGTTGGGGAGCAGTACTTC. The entire variable domain, with the rest obtained from reference TRBV30 and TRBJ2-7, is as follows: SQTIHQWPATLVQPVGSPLSLECTVEGTSNPNLYWYRQAAGRGLQLLFYSVGIGQISSEVPQNLSASRPQDRQFILSSKKLLLSDSGFYLCAWSVGGVGEQYFGPGTRLTVT.

V and J are TRBV2 and TRBJ1-5, with 11 positions matching TRBD1. V was clipped by 5 bases and J by 7 bases; unmatched bases: 13. There are 17 residues in the CDR3. Germline loops: CDR1 SNHLY, CDR2 FYNNEI. CDR3 nucleotide sequence: TGTGCCAGCAGTCCGGGACAGGGGGTATTAGGAAGGCAGCCCCAGCATTTT. It translates to CASSPGQGVLGRQPQHF.

This sequence joins TRBV25-1 and TRBJ1-1, with D uncertain. This CDR3 comprises 14 residues. Trimming shortened V by 3 bases and J by 3 bases, and 11 bases separated the two germline ends. Germline V gene lookup returns CDR1 MGHDK and CDR2 SYGVNS. The CDR3 spells CASSESLLDTEAFF. The CDR3 DNA reads TGTGCCAGCAGTGAGAGTTTATTGGACACTGAAGCTTTCTTT.